This T cell receptor beta chain appears in the sequencing data of a study of blood T cells in healthy people across ages. This clonotype was seen a handful of times. Its specificity is unknown. General observations from the study: Roughly linear age-related decline in beta diversity appeared, significant by age roughly 40.

PCR was performed a second time for roughly 7 to 11 cycles using a sample-barcoded 5' primer and a J-beta primer mix. The template-switch adaptor, which had 12 random nucleotides, put a tag on each cDNA molecule. TCRdb used MiXCR to reprocess the 5' RACE reads, holding one entry per CDR3 protein. The table records under 2 million distinct CDR3 sequences, about 35% of them present only once. There are 17 residues in the CDR3. With 6 bases clipped from V and 2 bases from J, the junction kept 11 bases outside the gene matches. Germline V gene lookup returns CDR1 MNHEY and CDR2 SMNVEV (reference sequence).

This sequence joins TRBV27 and TRBJ2-3, with TRBD2 matching over 10 bases. The sequencing input was blood. The clonotype comes from a woman aged 30 to 39 in good health. The CDR3: CASSLWTSGRDTDTQYF. For the CDR3, the DNA is TGTGCCAGCAGCCTCTGGACTAGCGGACGGGACACAGATACGCAGTATTTT.